A selection of T cell receptor beta chains follows, all from one sample in a study of PD-1 blockade in classical Hodgkin lymphoma. The repertoire was sequenced with immunoSEQ multiplex PCR; TCRdb's copy has only in-frame clones and lacks some. The table has around 23,000 clones, about four fifths seen once. The sample in question was CD4+ T cells from blood, obtained at baseline. The receptors here all came from a human donor with classical Hodgkin lymphoma. CDR3s include the opening cysteine and the closing phenylalanine or tryptophan. The D gene is left open where the match is weak. Not all rows give a size; the values are once, few, many and, for expanded clones, a class.

j_call d_call v_call clone_size cdr3_nt cdr3_aa
TRBJ1-1 TRBD1 TRBV7-2 - TGTGCCAGCAGAAAAAGACAGGGGGGAAACACTGAAGCTTTCTTT CASRKRQGGNTEAFF
TRBJ1-1 TRBD1 TRBV7-9 - TGTGCCAGCAGCTGGACAGGGGGCACGGGCACTGAAGCTTTCTTT CASSWTGGTGTEAFF
TRBJ2-1 - TRBV7-2 - TGTGCCAGCAGCTTAGGCAGGGGGGCCTACAATGAGCAGTTCTTC CASSLGRGAYNEQFF
TRBJ1-1 - TRBV5-1 - TGCGCCAGCAGCTTGGGGGTGACAGCGGACACTGAAGCTTTCTTT CASSLGVTADTEAFF
TRBJ1-2 - TRBV29-1 few TGCAGCGTTGAAGAGGGACAAAATGGCTACACCTTC CSVEEGQNGYTF
TRBJ2-7 - TRBV5-6 - TGTGCCAGCAGCGGGGGGAACCCCTACGAGCAGTACTTC CASSGGNPYEQYF
TRBJ1-6 - TRBV7-9 - TGTGCCAGCAGCTTAGACGCCAGCCACTATTCACCCCTCCACTTT CASSLDASHYSPLHF
TRBJ1-1 TRBD1 TRBV6-6 - TGTGCCAGCAGTTACCCAAGGGGGCGGAACACTGAAGCTTTCTTT CASSYPRGRNTEAFF
TRBJ1-5 - TRBV28 - TGTGCCAGCAGTAAACTGGGGGGGGACCGACAGCCCCAGCATTTT CASSKLGGDRQPQHF
TRBJ2-1 TRBD2 TRBV18 - TGTGCCAGCTCACCACTGACTAGCGGACTCACCTACAATGAGCAGTTCTTC CASSPLTSGLTYNEQFF
TRBJ2-7 TRBD2 TRBV4-2 - TGTGCCAGCAGCCGCGAGGTATGGGCTAGCGGGGACTCCTACGAGCAGTACTTC CASSREVWASGDSYEQYF
TRBJ2-2 - TRBV12-5 - TGTGCTAGTGGTTTGTCAGGGGGGGCCGGGGAGCTGTTTTTT CASGLSGGAGELFF
TRBJ1-1 TRBD1 TRBV11-3 - TGTGCCAGCAGCCGGACAGGGGTTGCTGAAGCTTTCTTT CASSRTGVAEAFF
TRBJ1-5 - TRBV2 few TGTGCCAGCAGTAGGAGGGAAAACCAGCCCCAGCATTTT CASSRRENQPQHF
TRBJ1-6 TRBD1 TRBV27 - TGTGCCAGCAGCGGGGACGCCGGACAGGGAGGTTCACCCCTCCACTTT CASSGDAGQGGSPLHF
TRBJ1-2 - TRBV5-5 - TGTGCCAGCAGCCCCGGAGGGGACTACACCTTC CASSPGGDYTF
TRBJ2-1 - TRBV4-1 - TGCGCCAGCAGCTCAGACTACAAATATGAGCAGTTCTTC CASSSDYKYEQFF
TRBJ2-2 - TRBV7-7 - TGTGCTAGCAGCTTAGTAGGGGATGAGACCGGGGAGCTGTTTTTT CASSLVGDETGELFF
TRBJ1-4 - TRBV19 once TGTGCCAGTACCCCCCCGGGACCTAGGGGTGAAAAACTGTTTTTT CASTPPGPRGEKLFF
TRBJ2-7 TRBD1 TRBV27 - TGTGCCAGCTCGACAGGGGATGCCTACGAGCAGTACTTC CASSTGDAYEQYF
TRBJ1-3 - TRBV29-1 - TGCAGCGTTACGACACCTGGAAACACCATATATTTT CSVTTPGNTIYF
TRBJ1-4 TRBD1 TRBV28 - TGTGCCAGCAGTGGCCAGGGGGCGCGTCGGGAAAAACTGTTTTTT CASSGQGARREKLFF
TRBJ1-1 - TRBV14 - TGTGCCAGCAGCCAAGACTGGAACACTGAAGCTTTCTTT CASSQDWNTEAFF
TRBJ1-5 - TRBV18 once TGTGCCAGCTCACCGGGGGGAAATCAGCCCCAGCATTTT CASSPGGNQPQHF
TRBJ2-5 - TRBV18 once TGTGCCAGCTCACCACGACGTTGGGGGGGGGCCGAAGAGACCCAGTACTTC CASSPRRWGGAEETQYF
TRBJ2-3 - TRBV5-1 - TGCGCCAGCAGACTCGGGGGCCTAGACACAGATACGCAGTATTTT CASRLGGLDTDTQYF
TRBJ2-5 - TRBV19 - TGTGCCAGTAGTCGGGGCCAAGAGACCCAGTACTTC CASSRGQETQYF
TRBJ2-7 - TRBV5-1 - TGCGCCAGCAGCTTCGGTGGGCCAAGCTCCTACGAGCAGTACTTC CASSFGGPSSYEQYF
TRBJ2-2 - TRBV5-1 once TGCGCCAGCAGCTTGTGGATTAACACCGGGGAGCTGTTTTTT CASSLWINTGELFF
TRBJ1-1 TRBD1 TRBV4-3 - TGCGCCAGCAGCCAAGAGGAGGGGGCCACTGAAGCTTTCTTT CASSQEEGATEAFF
TRBJ1-2 - TRBV5-6 few TGTGCCAGCAGCTTGAACCTTCAGGGGATCGGCTACACCTTC CASSLNLQGIGYTF
TRBJ2-3 TRBD2 TRBV2 - TGTGCCAGCAGTGAAGCCCTCGTTAGCGGGGGAGTTACAGATACGCAGTATTTT CASSEALVSGGVTDTQYF
TRBJ1-2 - TRBV19 once TGTGCCAGTACCAGGAGCAGGACCTATGGCTACACCTTC CASTRSRTYGYTF
TRBJ1-2 - TRBV10-2 - TGCGCCAGCAGTGAGCGCGCCGATCCCAACTATGGCTACACCTTC CASSERADPNYGYTF
TRBJ2-2 - TRBV10-3 - TGTGCCTCCGGGGGCGCCGGGGAGCTGTTTTTT CASGGAGELFF
TRBJ2-7 - TRBV30 - TGTGCCTGGAGTTTAGACGGCGGCTCCTACGAGCAGTACTTC CAWSLDGGSYEQYF
TRBJ2-2 - TRBV2 - TGTGCCAGCAGAAGGCAGGGCTTCGAGTCGGCCGGGGAGCTGTTTTTT CASRRQGFESAGELFF
TRBJ2-1 - TRBV7-9 once TGTGCCAGCAGCTTAGTGGCAGACAATGAGCAGTTCTTC CASSLVADNEQFF
TRBJ2-7 - TRBV7-8 - TGTGCCAGCAGCTCGGACTCGAGGGAGCAGTACTTC CASSSDSREQYF
TRBJ2-3 - TRBV5-1 - TGCGCCAGCAGCTCACCTCAGATTACTAGCACAGATACGCAGTATTTT CASSSPQITSTDTQYF
TRBJ2-1 - TRBV4-2 - TGTGCCAGCAGCCAAGAGGTAGCGCGGGGTAGTTACAATGAGCAGTTCTTC CASSQEVARGSYNEQFF
TRBJ1-2 - TRBV7-9 few TGTGCCAGCAGTGGTCAGGGGTTATATGGCTACACCTTC CASSGQGLYGYTF
TRBJ2-5 TRBD1 TRBV19 medium-sized TGTGCCAGTAGACAAACAGGGGAAGGTCGAGAGACCCAGTACTTC CASRQTGEGRETQYF
TRBJ2-7 - TRBV7-9 few TGTGCCAGCAGCTCATTGACAAGCTCCTACGAGCAGTACTTC CASSSLTSSYEQYF
TRBJ2-3 TRBD1 TRBV7-7 - TGTGCCAGCAGCCGTACGAGGGGGCTCGGGGATACGCAGTATTTT CASSRTRGLGDTQYF
TRBJ2-7 - TRBV9 medium-sized TGTGCCAGCAGCCCCCGGGGAGCCGACTACGAGCAGTACTTC CASSPRGADYEQYF
TRBJ2-2 - TRBV7-3 few TGTGCCAGCAGCCTCAATCAGGGAGGAAGCACCGGGGAGCTGTTTTTT CASSLNQGGSTGELFF
TRBJ1-1 - TRBV12-5 - TGTGCTAGTGGCCAACGGGACGCGACTGAAGCTTTCTTT CASGQRDATEAFF
TRBJ2-5 - TRBV2 - TGTGCCAGCAGTCTTCAGGGAGGGGGGTACCAAGAGACCCAGTACTTC CASSLQGGGYQETQYF
TRBJ1-2 TRBD1 TRBV28 medium-sized TGTGCCAGCAGCCTGGGACAGAACTATGGCTACACCTTC CASSLGQNYGYTF
TRBJ2-1 TRBD2 TRBV7-9 - TGTGCCAGCAGCTTAATGTGGGCAGGACTAGCGGGGACTCGAGGTGAGCAGTTCTTC CASSLMWAGLAGTRGEQFF
TRBJ2-4 TRBD2 TRBV5-3 - TGTGCCAGAAGCTTGGAGCACGGACTAGCGGGGGCCGAAGCCAAAAACATTCAGTACTTC CARSLEHGLAGAEAKNIQYF
TRBJ2-7 - TRBV28 - TGTGCCAGCAGTTTACCAGGGTCTCTCTCCCACGAGCAGTACTTC CASSLPGSLSHEQYF
TRBJ2-7 TRBD2 TRBV7-2 - TGTGCCAGCAGCACTCAAGCGGGGGATTACGAGCAGTACTTC CASSTQAGDYEQYF
TRBJ1-1 - TRBV14 - TGTGCCAGCAGCCAAGCAGGCAGGCCAGGGTCAGAAGCTTTCTTT CASSQAGRPGSEAFF
TRBJ2-3 TRBD2 TRBV12-5 - TGTGCTAGTGGTTTGATAACTAGCGGGGTGCCAGATACGCAGTATTTT CASGLITSGVPDTQYF
TRBJ2-5 - TRBV6-1 - TGTGCCAGCAGTGAAGTGGGGGGAGAGACCCAGTACTTC CASSEVGGETQYF
TRBJ1-1 - TRBV28 - TGTGCCAGCACCCTTCGGGAAAGGGCTTTCTTT CASTLRERAFF
TRBJ2-7 TRBD2 TRBV18 - TGTGCCAGCTCACTCAGCGGGGAAGAGCAGTACTTC CASSLSGEEQYF
TRBJ1-2 - TRBV2 - TGTGCCAGCAGTGAAGGCCGGGACACCTTTCTAGGGCGCTACACCTTC CASSEGRDTFLGRYTF